The rows below give T cell receptor beta chains drawn from one sample of a study of shared clonotypes between healthy human individuals. Using immunoSEQ multiplex PCR, the repertoire was profiled, and TCRdb retains in-frame clones only, with some absent. This table holds under 600,000 clones, nearly 80% found once. Specimen: PBMCs. These receptors originate from a woman aged 40 to 55 in good health. Some clones in this sample may be carry-over from other donors' samples. CDR3s include the opening cysteine and the closing phenylalanine or tryptophan. A D gene is named only where the DNA matches it firmly. The size entry is marked missing in some rows and otherwise reads once, few, many or a size class.

D gene: TRBD2; J gene: TRBJ2-5; V gene: TRBV4-1; clone size: NA; CDR3 protein: CASSPLAGGRETQYF; CDR3 DNA: TGCGCCAGCAGTCCGCTAGCGGGAGGGCGAGAGACCCAGTACTTC
D gene: NA; J gene: TRBJ2-7; V gene: TRBV21-1; clone size: NA; CDR3 protein: CASSKASPSGIVEQYF; CDR3 DNA: TGTGCCAGCAGCAAAGCGAGCCCTAGCGGGATCGTAGAGCAGTACTTC
D gene: NA; J gene: TRBJ1-4; V gene: TRBV5-1; clone size: NA; CDR3 protein: CASSVRDPDEKLFF; CDR3 DNA: TGCGCCAGCAGCGTCCGGGACCCCGATGAAAAACTGTTTTTT
D gene: NA; J gene: TRBJ1-3; V gene: TRBV6-1; clone size: few; CDR3 protein: CASSPRGEGGNTIYF; CDR3 DNA: TGTGCCAGCAGTCCGAGGGGGGAAGGTGGAAACACCATATATTTT
D gene: NA; J gene: TRBJ2-2; V gene: TRBV28; clone size: NA; CDR3 protein: CASSRVGSGELFF; CDR3 DNA: TGTGCCAGCAGTCGAGTCGGGAGCGGGGAGCTGTTTTTT
D gene: TRBD1; J gene: TRBJ2-7; V gene: TRBV5-1; clone size: NA; CDR3 protein: CASSSRGSVYEQYF; CDR3 DNA: TGCGCCAGCAGCTCCAGGGGGTCGGTCTACGAGCAGTACTTC
D gene: NA; J gene: TRBJ2-7; V gene: TRBV5-4; clone size: NA; CDR3 protein: CASSLASGNPYEQYF; CDR3 DNA: TGTGCCAGCAGCTTGGCCTCGGGGAACCCCTACGAGCAGTACTTC
D gene: TRBD2; J gene: TRBJ2-7; V gene: TRBV4-2; clone size: many; CDR3 protein: CASSQEWAGGPFVHEQYF; CDR3 DNA: TGTGCCAGCAGCCAAGAGTGGGCGGGAGGGCCTTTCGTACACGAGCAGTACTTC
D gene: NA; J gene: TRBJ2-7; V gene: TRBV14; clone size: NA; CDR3 protein: CASSQWGKGTYEQYF; CDR3 DNA: TGTGCCAGCAGCCAATGGGGGAAGGGAACCTACGAGCAGTACTTC
D gene: TRBD1; J gene: TRBJ2-3; V gene: TRBV5-4; clone size: NA; CDR3 protein: CASSLVGQDTDTQYF; CDR3 DNA: TGTGCCAGCAGCTTGGTCGGACAGGACACAGATACGCAGTATTTT
D gene: NA; J gene: TRBJ1-1; V gene: TRBV5-4; clone size: once; CDR3 protein: CASSQIGIRQNTEAFF; CDR3 DNA: TGTGCCAGCAGCCAAATAGGGATTCGGCAGAACACTGAAGCTTTCTTT
D gene: TRBD2; J gene: TRBJ2-1; V gene: TRBV9; clone size: NA; CDR3 protein: CASSVATVAGYNEQFF; CDR3 DNA: TGTGCCAGCAGCGTAGCTACGGTAGCGGGGTACAATGAGCAGTTCTTC
D gene: NA; J gene: TRBJ1-1; V gene: TRBV29-1; clone size: few; CDR3 protein: CSVVVGQNTEAFF; CDR3 DNA: TGCAGCGTTGTCGTGGGACAAAACACTGAAGCTTTCTTT
D gene: TRBD2; J gene: TRBJ2-7; V gene: TRBV7-8; clone size: NA; CDR3 protein: CASRYSGRAYEQYF; CDR3 DNA: TGTGCCAGCAGATATAGCGGGAGGGCCTACGAGCAGTACTTC
D gene: NA; J gene: TRBJ2-2; V gene: TRBV5-1; clone size: NA; CDR3 protein: CASSLGDLRTGELFF; CDR3 DNA: TGCGCCAGCAGCTTGGGGGACTTGAGAACCGGGGAGCTGTTTTTT
D gene: NA; J gene: TRBJ2-2; V gene: TRBV27; clone size: NA; CDR3 protein: CASSFFSGTGELFF; CDR3 DNA: TGTGCCAGCAGTTTCTTTTCGGGGACCGGGGAGCTGTTTTTT
D gene: NA; J gene: TRBJ2-6; V gene: TRBV6-4; clone size: NA; CDR3 protein: CASSAQGSNVLTF; CDR3 DNA: TGTGCCAGCAGTGCACAGGGCTCCAACGTCCTGACTTTC
D gene: NA; J gene: TRBJ1-1; V gene: TRBV6-1; clone size: NA; CDR3 protein: CASSDPSTANTEAFF; CDR3 DNA: TGTGCCAGCAGTGACCCCTCGACAGCGAACACTGAAGCTTTCTTT
D gene: NA; J gene: TRBJ2-2; V gene: TRBV5-4; clone size: NA; CDR3 protein: CASSSTSRNTGELFF; CDR3 DNA: TGTGCCAGCAGTTCAACTAGCAGGAACACCGGGGAGCTGTTTTTT
D gene: NA; J gene: TRBJ2-3; V gene: TRBV7-2; clone size: NA; CDR3 protein: CASSLAGSYLSTDTQYF; CDR3 DNA: TGTGCCAGCAGCTTAGCCGGCTCTTACCTTAGCACAGATACGCAGTATTTT
D gene: NA; J gene: TRBJ2-5; V gene: TRBV28; clone size: NA; CDR3 protein: CASSLFTGAALETQYF; CDR3 DNA: TGTGCCAGCAGTTTATTCACGGGGGCCGCCTTAGAGACCCAGTACTTC
D gene: NA; J gene: TRBJ2-7; V gene: TRBV19; clone size: NA; CDR3 protein: CASSIRVGSSYEQYF; CDR3 DNA: TGTGCCAGTAGTATTCGCGTAGGGAGCTCCTACGAGCAGTACTTC
D gene: TRBD1; J gene: TRBJ1-1; V gene: TRBV7-2; clone size: few; CDR3 protein: CASSLGQGRGAFF; CDR3 DNA: TGTGCCAGCAGCTTAGGACAGGGAAGGGGAGCTTTCTTT
D gene: NA; J gene: TRBJ1-2; V gene: TRBV28; clone size: NA; CDR3 protein: CASSYFYGYTF; CDR3 DNA: TGTGCCAGCAGTTACTTCTATGGCTACACCTTC
D gene: NA; J gene: TRBJ2-1; V gene: TRBV5-4; clone size: NA; CDR3 protein: CASSRDRGGGSRDEQFF; CDR3 DNA: TGTGCCAGCAGCCGCGACCGTGGGGGCGGGAGTAGAGATGAGCAGTTCTTC
D gene: TRBD1; J gene: TRBJ2-1; V gene: TRBV5-6; clone size: NA; CDR3 protein: CASSLGSRGSYNEQFF; CDR3 DNA: TGTGCCAGCAGCTTGGGGAGCAGGGGGAGTTACAATGAGCAGTTCTTC
D gene: NA; J gene: TRBJ2-7; V gene: TRBV28; clone size: NA; CDR3 protein: CASTGTSYEQYF; CDR3 DNA: TGTGCCAGCACCGGGACCTCCTACGAGCAGTACTTC
D gene: TRBD2; J gene: TRBJ2-7; V gene: TRBV28; clone size: NA; CDR3 protein: CASSPRTSGILSYEQYF; CDR3 DNA: TGTGCCAGCAGTCCAAGGACTAGCGGGATCCTCTCCTACGAGCAGTACTTC
D gene: NA; J gene: TRBJ2-1; V gene: TRBV6-4; clone size: NA; CDR3 protein: CASSPGYYNEQFF; CDR3 DNA: TGTGCCAGCAGCCCAGGCTATTACAATGAGCAGTTCTTC
D gene: TRBD1; J gene: TRBJ2-7; V gene: TRBV6-6; clone size: NA; CDR3 protein: CASGTGGYEQYF; CDR3 DNA: TGTGCCAGCGGGACAGGGGGCTACGAGCAGTACTTC
D gene: TRBD2; J gene: TRBJ2-2; V gene: TRBV14; clone size: NA; CDR3 protein: CASSPRLAGDTGELFF; CDR3 DNA: TGTGCCAGCAGCCCCCGACTAGCGGGGGACACCGGGGAGCTGTTTTTT
D gene: TRBD2; J gene: TRBJ2-3; V gene: TRBV14; clone size: few; CDR3 protein: CASSRTSGSTDTQYF; CDR3 DNA: TGTGCCAGCAGCCGGACTAGCGGGAGCACAGATACGCAGTATTTT
D gene: NA; J gene: TRBJ1-1; V gene: TRBV4-3; clone size: few; CDR3 protein: CASSQDLIANTEAFF; CDR3 DNA: TGCGCCAGCAGCCAAGATTTGATCGCGAACACTGAAGCTTTCTTT
D gene: NA; J gene: TRBJ1-5; V gene: TRBV2; clone size: many; CDR3 protein: CASARDGGNQPQHF; CDR3 DNA: TGTGCCAGCGCCAGGGATGGTGGCAATCAGCCCCAGCATTTT
D gene: NA; J gene: TRBJ2-3; V gene: TRBV7-9; clone size: NA; CDR3 protein: CASSFTPPDTQYF; CDR3 DNA: TGTGCCAGCAGCTTCACACCGCCAGATACGCAGTATTTT
D gene: NA; J gene: TRBJ2-1; V gene: TRBV14; clone size: NA; CDR3 protein: CASSIRQYNEQFF; CDR3 DNA: TGTGCCAGCAGCATACGACAGTACAATGAGCAGTTCTTC
D gene: NA; J gene: TRBJ2-3; V gene: TRBV2; clone size: NA; CDR3 protein: CASRKLTDTQYF; CDR3 DNA: TGTGCCAGCAGGAAATTAACAGATACGCAGTATTTT
D gene: NA; J gene: TRBJ2-3; V gene: TRBV4-1; clone size: NA; CDR3 protein: CASSRPTTDTQYF; CDR3 DNA: TGCGCCAGCAGCCGACCCACGACGGATACGCAGTATTTT
D gene: NA; J gene: TRBJ2-1; V gene: TRBV7-2; clone size: NA; CDR3 protein: CASRKRGDPYNEQFF; CDR3 DNA: TGTGCCAGCAGAAAAAGGGGGGACCCTTACAATGAGCAGTTCTTC
D gene: TRBD2; J gene: TRBJ2-1; V gene: TRBV7-2; clone size: NA; CDR3 protein: CASRASGRSYNEQFF; CDR3 DNA: TGTGCCAGCAGGGCTAGCGGGAGGAGCTACAATGAGCAGTTCTTC
D gene: NA; J gene: TRBJ2-4; V gene: TRBV7-2; clone size: NA; CDR3 protein: CASSLGRGSKNIQYF; CDR3 DNA: TGTGCCAGCAGCTTAGGCCGGGGATCCAAAAACATTCAGTACTTC
D gene: NA; J gene: TRBJ1-1; V gene: TRBV6-5; clone size: NA; CDR3 protein: CASRRHRRTEAFF; CDR3 DNA: TGTGCCAGCAGAAGACACCGCCGGACTGAAGCTTTCTTT
D gene: TRBD2; J gene: TRBJ2-1; V gene: TRBV4-2; clone size: NA; CDR3 protein: CASSPRTSGASYNEQFF; CDR3 DNA: TGTGCCAGCAGCCCTAGGACTAGCGGGGCGTCCTACAATGAGCAGTTCTTC
D gene: NA; J gene: TRBJ2-7; V gene: TRBV4-1; clone size: NA; CDR3 protein: CASSQVEGPEQYF; CDR3 DNA: TGCGCCAGCAGCCAAGTTGAGGGCCCCGAGCAGTACTTC
D gene: NA; J gene: TRBJ1-2; V gene: TRBV6-6; clone size: once; CDR3 protein: CASSLDGPNYGYTF; CDR3 DNA: TGTGCCAGCAGCCTTGACGGACCGAACTATGGCTACACCTTC
D gene: NA; J gene: TRBJ2-5; V gene: TRBV27; clone size: NA; CDR3 protein: CASDGGLETQYF; CDR3 DNA: TGTGCCAGCGATGGGGGGCTGGAGACCCAGTACTTC
D gene: TRBD1; J gene: TRBJ1-4; V gene: TRBV5-1; clone size: many; CDR3 protein: CASSSDRGRDEKLFF; CDR3 DNA: TGCGCCAGCAGCAGTGACAGGGGGCGGGATGAAAAACTGTTTTTT
D gene: NA; J gene: TRBJ2-3; V gene: TRBV6-5; clone size: NA; CDR3 protein: CASSDTSTDTQYF; CDR3 DNA: TGTGCCAGCAGTGATACTAGCACAGATACGCAGTATTTT
D gene: TRBD2; J gene: TRBJ2-2; V gene: TRBV6-4; clone size: NA; CDR3 protein: CASSDSSGENTGELFF; CDR3 DNA: TGTGCCAGCAGTGACTCTAGCGGGGAAAACACCGGGGAGCTGTTTTTT
D gene: NA; J gene: TRBJ2-7; V gene: TRBV7-9; clone size: NA; CDR3 protein: CASSLVVWGHTYEQYF; CDR3 DNA: TGTGCCAGCAGCTTAGTGGTCTGGGGACATACCTACGAGCAGTACTTC
D gene: NA; J gene: TRBJ1-1; V gene: TRBV25-1; clone size: once; CDR3 protein: CASSVGLRGEAFF; CDR3 DNA: TGTGCCAGCAGTGTAGGATTGAGGGGGGAAGCTTTCTTT
D gene: NA; J gene: TRBJ1-1; V gene: TRBV7-9; clone size: NA; CDR3 protein: CASSQGQNTEAFF; CDR3 DNA: TGTGCCAGCAGCCAGGGACAAAACACTGAAGCTTTCTTT
D gene: NA; J gene: TRBJ1-4; V gene: TRBV5-1; clone size: few; CDR3 protein: CASSRGSNEKLFF; CDR3 DNA: TGCGCCAGCAGCAGGGGGTCGAATGAAAAACTGTTTTTT